The 26 T cell receptor beta chains given below trace back to one sample, sequenced in a study of tissue T cells after allogeneic stem cell transplantation. TCRdb keeps only in-frame clones here, not all; method: immunoSEQ multiplex PCR. The sample shows 8,500 to 9,000 clones, 44% of them seen only once. Sample time point: mouse harvest day 7 after allogeneic transplant. Mouse grafts combined 10^7 T-cell-depleted bone marrow cells with 10^6 splenic CD5+ T cells. The sample comprised skin. These receptors were taken from a female BALB/c mouse given C57BL/6 T cells with graft-versus-host disease after an allogeneic hematopoietic cell transplant.

For this clone: The gene names given are mouse names. Read data end 1 residue before the CDR3 end; the end is taken from the germline J gene. This rearrangement joins TRBV31 to TRBJ1-1, with 12 nucleotides matching TRBD1. The CDR3 loop spans 14 amino acids. Germline V lookup: CDR1 GKSSPN, CDR2 SITVG. J was trimmed by 5 bases and V by 5 bases; bases with no gene match: 6. CDR3 residues: CAWSGTGGWTEVFF. Incomplete CDR3 DNA: TGTGCCTGGTCCGGGACAGGGGGCTGGACAGAAGTCTTC.

Of note for this clone: Gene names are the mouse ones. The read ends 1 residue shy of where the CDR3 ends; the end is completed using the germline J gene. Within the sample, other DNA sequences also encode this same CDR3. The chain has TRBV19 and TRBJ2-4; D might be TRBD2 (5 bases). The CDR3 sequence is 14 residues long. Germline CDR1 reads FNHDT; CDR2 reads SITEND (reference sequence). V lost 2 bases and J 0 bases, leaving 7 bases between the germline ends. This CDR3 is CASSIWGSQNTLYF. Partial CDR3 DNA: TGTGCCAGCAGTATTTGGGGTAGTCAAAACACCTTGTAC.

In the case of this clone: Any gene name here is a mouse gene name. From the germline J gene comes the end of the CDR3, since the read stops 1 residue before it. This chain connects TRBV13-2 to TRBJ2-7; 7 bases are a match to TRBD1. V gave up 3 bases and J gave up 0 bases; unmatched junction bases: 3. There are 14 residues in the CDR3. Per germline, CDR1 NNHNN and CDR2 SYGAGS (reference sequence). CDR3 sequence reads: CASGGTGVSYEQYF. Partial CDR3 DNA: TGTGCCAGCGGTGGGACAGGCGTCTCCTATGAACAGTAC.

About this clone itself: Mouse germline and gene names are used. The read ends 1 residue before the CDR3 terminus; that terminus is restored from the germline J gene. This chain uses TRBV26 with TRBJ2-2, with TRBD2 identical over 13 bases. Looked up from germline, CDR1 is KGHPV and CDR2 is FQNQEV (reference sequence). The ends lost 6 bases at V and 6 bases at J; junction bases unmatched: 4. The CDR3 contains 15 residues. CDR3 region: CASSPDWGGAGQLYF. The covered CDR3 bases are TGTGCCAGCAGCCCGGACTGGGGGGGCGCCGGGCAGCTCTAC. Using reference TRBV26 and TRBJ2-2 for the parts outside the CDR3, the full variable domain is NSKVIQTPRYLVKGQGQKAKMRCIPEKGHPVVFWYQQNKNNEFKFLINFQNQEVLQQIDMTEKRFSAECPSNSPCSLEIQSSEAGDSALYLCASSPDWGGAGQLYFGEGSKLTVL.

Of note for this clone: Germline and genes here are mouse. The observed sequence ends 1 residue before the CDR3 terminus, with the missing tail filled in from the germline J gene. The chain couples TRBV15 to TRBJ2-2; D possibly uses TRBD1 or TRBD2 (6 bases each). V shed 3 bases and J shed 4 bases, with 9 bases lying between them. The CDR3 runs 14 residues. Per the germline V gene, CDR1 is SGHND and CDR2 is FRSKSL. CDR3 bases read: TGTGCCAGCAGTTTGGGGGCGGGCACCGGGCAGCTCTAC. Translation: CASSLGAGTGQLY. The complete CDR3 sequence is CASSLGAGTGQLYF.

About this clone itself: Germline and genes here are mouse. CDR3 loop: CASSLPGQKDTQYF. The CDR3 bases that were read are TGTGCCAGCAGTCTGCCGGGACAGAAAGACACCCAGTAC. The chain uses TRBV26 and TRBJ2-5; 7 nucleotides match TRBD1. The sequenced fragment ends 1 residue before the CDR3 boundary, so the rest is inferred from the germline J gene. With V trimmed by 2 bases and J by 4 bases, 3 bases remained unmatched. Looked up from germline, CDR1 is KGHPV and CDR2 is FQNQEV (reference sequence). The CDR3 is 14 residues long.

On this clone itself: Germline and genes here are mouse. The sequenced fragment ends 1 residue before the CDR3 boundary, so the rest is inferred from the germline J gene. The rearrangement links TRBV26 to TRBJ2-7; 7 bases line up with TRBD1. CDR1 and CDR2 (germline): KGHPV, FQNQEV (reference sequence). V shed 4 bases and J 7 bases; nucleotides not matched to a gene: 4. The CDR3 has 12 amino acids. The DNA read from the CDR3 is TGTGCCAGCAGTCAGGGCAGGGGGGAACAGTAC. It translates to CASSQGRGEQY. The whole CDR3 protein is CASSQGRGEQYF.

On this clone: Gene names and germline refer to mouse. The read gets to within 1 residue of the CDR3 end, and the germline J gene fills in the rest. The chain couples TRBV26 to TRBJ1-1; 7 positions agree with TRBD1. CDR1 KGHPV and CDR2 FQNQEV come from the germline V gene (reference sequence). The CDR3 consists of 13 residues. J gave up 3 bases and V 5 bases, and 3 bases lay outside the gene matches. CDR3 DNA, as far as it was read: TGTGCCAGCAGTATTGGGACAGACACAGAAGTCTTC. Protein sequence: CASSIGTDTEVF. Given in full, the CDR3 is CASSIGTDTEVFF. Full variable domain (missing parts from reference TRBV26 and TRBJ1-1): NSKVIQTPRYLVKGQGQKAKMRCIPEKGHPVVFWYQQNKNNEFKFLINFQNQEVLQQIDMTEKRFSAECPSNSPCSLEIQSSEAGDSALYLCASSIGTDTEVFFGKGTRLTVV.

As regards this clone: Gene names refer to mouse genes. The CDR3 end lies 1 residue beyond the end of the read and is filled in from the germline J gene. The identical CDR3 is also encoded by other nucleotide sequences in the sample. This chain connects TRBV26 to TRBJ1-1; the match to TRBD1 covers 10 bases. The CDR3 extends over 14 amino acids. J lost 1 base, V lost 4 bases, and 0 bases had no gene match. Per germline, CDR1 KGHPV and CDR2 FQNQEV (reference sequence). CDR3 bases read: TGTGCCAGCAGTCGACAGGGGGCGAACACAGAAGTCTTC. Protein sequence: CASSRQGANTEVF. Given in full, the CDR3 is CASSRQGANTEVFF.

Details on this clone: The genes and germline here are from mouse. Read data end 1 residue before the CDR3 end; the end is taken from the germline J gene. The gene calls are TRBV26 and TRBJ2-2; possible D gene TRBD1, 5 bases. Germline CDR1 and CDR2: KGHPV and FQNQEV (reference sequence). CDR3 length: 14 residues. Trimming removed 3 bases at V and 7 bases at J, with 12 bases between. Partial CDR3 DNA: TGTGCCAGCAGTCTTCCCAGGGCGGGCGGGCAGCTCTAC. This translates into CASSLPRAGGQLY. The CDR3, in full, reads CASSLPRAGGQLYF.

About this clone: Gene labels here are mouse ones. The part of the CDR3 DNA that was read is TGTGCCAGCAGCTTAACTGGGGGGGCGCGAAACACCTTGTAC. It encodes CASSLTGGARNTLY. The entire CDR3 protein is CASSLTGGARNTLYF. This chain joins TRBV3 and TRBJ2-4; 11 nucleotides align to TRBD2. The observed sequence ends 1 residue before the CDR3 terminus, with the missing tail filled in from the germline J gene. The CDR3 runs 15 residues. Germline assignment: CDR1 SNHLY and CDR2 FYNGKV (reference sequence). V was pared by 2 bases and J by 5 bases, with 3 bases of the junction left unmatched.

This clone appeared a few times. Germline and genes here are mouse. The read ends 1 residue before the CDR3 terminus; that terminus is restored from the germline J gene. The chain uses TRBV23 and TRBJ2-7; the table's D call, TRBD1, has no DNA check behind it. Germline V gene lookup returns CDR1 KGHTA and CDR2 FQNQQP. There are 14 residues in the CDR3. CDR3 loop: CSSRGGTGFYEQYF. The sequenced CDR3 bases are TGCTCCAGCAGGGGGGGGACAGGGTTCTATGAACAGTAC.

This clone was recorded a few times. These gene names are mouse names. Read sequence stops 1 residue before the CDR3 end, and the germline J gene provides the missing end. The rearrangement joins TRBV26 to TRBJ1-3; D gene ambiguous. Looked up from germline, CDR1 is KGHPV and CDR2 is FQNQEV (reference sequence). V was clipped by 2 bases and J by 0 bases, with 8 bases between them. This CDR3 contains 15 residues. CDR3 loop: CASSLDRVSGNTLYF. Incomplete CDR3 DNA: TGTGCCAGCAGTCTGGATAGGGTTTCTGGAAATACGCTCTAT.

Worth noting for this clone: Gene names and germline match the mouse. The sequenced part of the CDR3 DNA is TGTGCCAGCAGTCTGGGCGGGACAACAAACACAGAAGTCTTC. This translates into CASSLGGTTNTEVF. The CDR3 in its entirety is CASSLGGTTNTEVFF. The chain recombines TRBV26 with TRBJ1-1; a possible D gene is TRBD1 (6 bases). Coverage ceases 1 residue before the CDR3 finishes, and the germline J gene fills in the end. Trimming took off 2 bases at V and 0 bases at J, with 10 bases between the two ends. The germline gives CDR1 KGHPV, CDR2 FQNQEV (reference sequence). This CDR3 region has 15 residues. Full variable domain (remainder filled in from reference TRBV26 and TRBJ1-1): NSKVIQTPRYLVKGQGQKAKMRCIPEKGHPVVFWYQQNKNNEFKFLINFQNQEVLQQIDMTEKRFSAECPSNSPCSLEIQSSEAGDSALYLCASSLGGTTNTEVFFGKGTRLTVV.

About this clone: Mouse gene names and germline throughout. The read halts 1 residue ahead of the CDR3 end, with the missing end drawn from the germline J gene. The rearrangement links TRBV1 to TRBJ2-7; 9 positions match TRBD2. The length of the CDR3 is 15 residues. The germline CDR1 and CDR2 sequences are NSQYPW and LRSPGD (reference sequence). V shed 0 bases and J 4 bases; nucleotides not matched to a gene: 4. This CDR3 reads CTCSADLWGGYEQYF. The covered CDR3 bases are TGCACCTGCAGTGCAGATCTCTGGGGGGGATATGAACAGTAC.

This clone came up a few times. The genes are named according to mouse. The CDR3 goes on 1 residue after the read ends, and that part is filled in from the germline J gene. The rearrangement uses TRBV26 and TRBJ2-7, with TRBD2 matching 10 bases. The germline V gene has CDR1 KGHPV and CDR2 FQNQEV (reference sequence). The V gene end was trimmed by 3 bases and the J gene end by 4 bases; junction bases not matched to a gene: 3. The CDR3 is 14 amino acids. CDR3 DNA (partial): TGTGCCAGCAGTCTAGGGGGACTGGGGTATGAACAGTAC. Translating gives CASSLGGLGYEQY. The complete CDR3 reads CASSLGGLGYEQYF.

On this clone: The gene names given are mouse names. The CDR3 extends 1 residue past the end of the read, so its final part is completed from the germline J gene. The rearrangement joins TRBV13-1 to TRBJ2-7, with a possible D match to TRBD1 (5 bases). Germline V CDR1 and CDR2: NSHNY, SYGAGN. Trimming stripped 2 bases from V and 7 bases from J, with 7 bases between. CDR3 length: 11 amino acids. The CDR3 here is CASSERGEQYF. Incomplete CDR3 DNA: TGTGCCAGCAGTGAGAGGGGAGAACAGTAC.

Note on this clone: Gene labels here are mouse ones. The DNA ends 1 residue before the CDR3 does, and the rest of the CDR3 is filled in from the germline J gene. The J gene is TRBJ2-2, the V gene TRBV13-2, with 8 bases matching TRBD1. The V gene end was trimmed by 2 bases and the J gene end by 1 base; junction bases not matched to a gene: 1. The germline V gene has CDR1 NNHNN and CDR2 SYGAGS (reference sequence). The CDR3 has 15 amino acids. The part of the CDR3 DNA that was read is TGTGCCAGCGGTGACAGGGGGCGAAACACCGGGCAGCTCTAC. As protein: CASGDRGRNTGQLY. The CDR3 in full is CASGDRGRNTGQLYF.

As to this clone: Any gene name here is a mouse gene name. The read gets to within 1 residue of the CDR3 end, and the germline J gene fills in the rest. The chain uses TRBV23 and TRBJ1-1; the table's TRBD1 call for D was not verified on the DNA. This CDR3 is built from 14 residues. The germline V gene encodes CDR1 KGHTA and CDR2 FQNQQP. The CDR3 loop reads CSSSRQGKNTEVFF. The covered CDR3 bases are TGCTCCAGCAGTCGACAGGGGAAAAACACAGAAGTCTTC.

Concerning this clone: The gene symbols are mouse symbols. The sequence runs out 1 residue before the end of the CDR3; the remainder is reconstructed from the germline J gene. This chain uses TRBV4 with TRBJ2-1, with a tentative D call TRBD1 (5 bases). The V end lost 3 bases, the J end lost 6 bases, and 6 bases lay between the germline ends. CDR3 size: 12 residues. Germline assignment: CDR1 LGHDT and CDR2 YNNKQL (reference sequence). The sequenced CDR3 bases are TGTGCCAGCAGCTACAGGGTTGCTGAGCAGTTC. Encoded protein: CASSYRVAEQF. The full CDR3 protein is CASSYRVAEQFF.

Of note for this clone: Mouse gene names apply. The read stops 1 residue short of the end of the CDR3; the missing end is completed from the germline J gene. V and J are TRBV1 and TRBJ2-5; D is undetermined. V lost 2 bases and J 8 bases, leaving 8 bases between the germline ends. The germline CDR1 and CDR2 sequences are NSQYPW and LRSPGD (reference sequence). This CDR3 comprises 12 residues. The part of the CDR3 DNA that was read is TGCACCTGCAGTGCACCGTCCCGCACCCAGTAC. It yields the protein CTCSAPSRTQY. The full CDR3 protein reads CTCSAPSRTQYF.

Concerning this clone itself: The listed genes are named as in mouse. From the germline J gene comes the end of the CDR3, since the read stops 1 residue before it. This rearrangement joins TRBV26 to TRBJ1-4, with no clear D. The V gene's germline CDR1 is KGHPV and CDR2 FQNQEV (reference sequence). The CDR3 spans 14 residues. V was shortened by 2 bases and J by 0 bases, with 4 bases between the two germline ends. CDR3 DNA, as far as it was read: TGTGCCAGCAGTCTGGGGCTTTCCAACGAAAGATTATTT. Translating gives CASSLGLSNERLF. In full, the CDR3 reads CASSLGLSNERLFF.

This clone was counted only a few times. Mouse names are used for the genes. The read terminates 1 residue before the CDR3 end, so the remaining end is supplied by the germline J gene. The J gene is TRBJ1-4, the V gene TRBV26; TRBD1 aligns across 8 bases. The CDR3 is made up of 14 amino acids. In germline, CDR1 is KGHPV, CDR2 FQNQEV (reference sequence). V was clipped by 6 bases and J by 3 bases; unmatched bases: 3. The CDR3 reads CASRRQGTNERLFF. The CDR3 bases that were read are TGTGCCAGCAGGCGACAGGGGACCAACGAAAGATTATTT.

This clone was seen a few times. The listed genes are named as in mouse. The DNA ends 1 residue before the CDR3 does, and the rest of the CDR3 is filled in from the germline J gene. The rearrangement joins TRBV16 to TRBJ2-1; 10 bases fit TRBD1. This CDR3 is 15 amino acids long. The ends lost 5 bases at V and 4 bases at J; junction bases unmatched: 5. Germline lookup yields CDR1 SGHSA and CDR2 FRNQAP. The covered CDR3 bases are TGTGCAAGCAGCGGTGGGGACAGGGGATATGCTGAGCAGTTC. It yields the protein CASSGGDRGYAEQF. The full-length CDR3 reads as CASSGGDRGYAEQFF.

In its sample, this clone ranks as medium-sized. The gene names here belong to mouse. The sequenced fragment ends 1 residue before the CDR3 boundary, so the rest is inferred from the germline J gene. This chain links TRBV26 with TRBJ1-2; tentative D call: TRBD1 (6 bases). The CDR3 is made up of 14 amino acids. V was pared by 4 bases and J by 0 bases, with 9 bases between. Per the germline V gene, CDR1 is KGHPV and CDR2 is FQNQEV (reference sequence). The CDR3 protein is CASSPGQTNSDYTF. The CDR3 bases that were read are TGTGCCAGCAGTCCCGGACAGACAAACTCCGACTACACC. Together with reference TRBV26 and TRBJ1-2, the CDR3 gives the full variable domain: NSKVIQTPRYLVKGQGQKAKMRCIPEKGHPVVFWYQQNKNNEFKFLINFQNQEVLQQIDMTEKRFSAECPSNSPCSLEIQSSEAGDSALYLCASSPGQTNSDYTFGSGTRLLVI.

With regard to this clone: Gene labels here are mouse ones. With the read ending 1 residue before the CDR3 end, the germline J gene is used to fill in that end. The chain recombines TRBV13-1 with TRBJ2-4, with TRBD1 identical over 8 bases. The CDR3 totals 14 residues. Trimming at V came to 0 bases and at J to 5 bases, leaving 2 bases not matched to a gene. Germline-derived CDR1 and CDR2 are NSHNY and SYGAGN. CDR3 amino acids: CASSDAGGGNTLYF. The CDR3 DNA, read in part, is TGTGCCAGCAGTGATGCAGGGGGCGGAAACACCTTGTAC.